The 15 T cell receptor beta chains below were found in one sample sequenced in a study of CD8+CD57+ T cells in acquired aplastic anemia (dated by TCRdb to the late 2010s). For sequencing, an Illumina HiSeq 2000 was employed. TCR beta VDJ combination and CDR3 sequence profiling used genomic DNA as the template. In-frame beta chains were kept once TCRdb had trimmed the public reads at Q25 with fastp and called clones with MiXCR. Every distinct CDR3 protein forms one entry, paired with its most common genes and DNA. Counted in this sample were about 180,000 distinct CDR3 sequences; about half of them appeared once. The ten largest clonotypes hold about 1.7% of the sample. Flow cytometry had shown CD8+CD57+ cell expansion in the patients selected for sequencing. The sample was sorted CD4+, CD8+, or CD8+CD57+ T cells (not recorded which) from PBMCs. These receptors were collected from a human donor with aplastic anemia.

Ten or more counts support this clonotype. The J gene is TRBJ2-5, the V gene TRBV12-3 or TRBV12-4; TRBD2 agrees at 8 bases. This CDR3 has 16 residues. The V and J ends lost 6 bases and 3 bases, in that order; junction bases with no gene match: 12. CDR3 residues: CASSFSDSGIKETQYF. As DNA, the CDR3 is TGTGCCAGCAGCTTCTCAGATAGCGGGATAAAAGAGACCCAGTACTTC.

The CDR3 DNA sequence: TGTGCCAGCAGGGGACAGGGGTCTAACTATGGCTACACCTTC. Its protein is CASRGQGSNYGYTF. The chain carries TRBV25-1 and TRBJ1-2; 10 bases map to TRBD1. The germline gives CDR1 MGHDK, CDR2 SYGVNS. The CDR3 has 14 amino acids. V was pared by 6 bases and J by 0 bases, with 1 base of the junction left unmatched.

This chain links TRBV5-4 with TRBJ2-7; 7 nucleotides agree with TRBD1. Trimming removed 4 bases from V and 3 bases from J; junction bases left unmatched: 7. The CDR3 runs to 14 residues. The germline V gene encodes CDR1 SGHNT and CDR2 YYREEE (reference sequence). CDR3 sequence reads: CASSQGQNVYEQYF. The CDR3, as DNA: TGTGCCAGCAGCCAGGGACAGAACGTCTACGAGCAGTACTTC. Full variable domain (remainder filled in from reference TRBV5-4 and TRBJ2-7): ETGVTQSPTHLIKTRGQQVTLRCSSQSGHNTVSWYQQALGQGPQFIFQYYREEENGRGNFPPRFSGLQFPNYSSELNVNALELDDSALYLCASSQGQNVYEQYFGPGTRLTVT.

This clonotype has a count of ten or more. This rearrangement joins TRBV5-1 to TRBJ1-2; a possible D gene is TRBD1 (6 bases). Germline V gene sequence: CDR1 SGHRS, CDR2 YFSETQ. The germline V and J ends were trimmed by 1 base and 4 bases, with 8 bases remaining between them. The CDR3 totals 13 residues. CDR3 coding DNA: TGCGCCAGCAGCTTGATGGACAGCTATGGCTACACCTTC. Its translation: CASSLMDSYGYTF.

The rearrangement links TRBV10-3 to TRBJ1-1; D unclear. V lost 4 bases and J lost 4, with 16 bases in between. Germline V CDR1 and CDR2: ENHRY, SYGVKD. The CDR3 is 15 amino acids. The CDR3 here is CAISAGGQSLTEAFF. The CDR3 DNA reads as TGTGCCATCAGTGCAGGAGGCCAATCTCTCACTGAAGCTTTCTTT.

On this clonotype: Possible read error: a much larger clone is one base away. V is TRBV19 and J is TRBJ1-2; maybe TRBD1 (6 bases). CDR1 is LNHDA, CDR2 SQIVND, per germline (reference sequence). Trimming cost V 4 bases and J 2 bases, with 14 bases left between them. CDR3 length: 15 amino acids. CDR3 in DNA: TGTGCCAGTAGTAATGGGGGCAAATTAAACTATGGCTACACCTTC. Residues: CASSNGGKLNYGYTF.

This clonotype was observed many times. The chain combines TRBV6-1 with TRBJ2-3; D unclear. Trimming left V 6 bases short and J 4 bases short, with 11 bases between. CDR1 and CDR2 from the germline V gene are MNHNS and SASEGT. The CDR3 spans 13 residues. This CDR3 is CASRPPPADTQYF. The CDR3, as DNA: TGTGCCAGCAGACCCCCCCCGGCAGATACGCAGTATTTT.

This clonotype has only one observation. The chain is built from TRBV11-1 and TRBJ1-3, with TRBD1 as a possible D gene (6 bases). Trimming took off 5 bases at V and 0 bases at J, with 14 bases between the two ends. The CDR3 has 16 amino acids. Germline CDR1 and CDR2: SGHAT and FQDESV (reference sequence). CDR3 nucleotides: TGTGCCAGCAGCCCCCTCGGGGGCGACTCTGGAAACACCATATATTTT. Translating it yields CASSPLGGDSGNTIYF.

At least ten counts were recorded for this clonotype. V is TRBV2 and J is TRBJ2-7; 9 nucleotides agree with TRBD1. The CDR3 is 14 amino acids. With 10 bases clipped from V and 0 bases from J, the junction kept 7 bases outside the gene matches. CDR1 SNHLY and CDR2 FYNNEI come from the germline V gene. This CDR3 reads CATGETGGSYEQYF. The DNA for the CDR3 is TGTGCCACTGGGGAGACAGGGGGCTCCTACGAGCAGTACTTC.

This clonotype was picked up many times. The rearrangement links TRBV6-1 to TRBJ1-5; unclear D gene. V lost 5 bases and J lost 7, with 12 bases in between. The germline V gene encodes CDR1 MNHNS and CDR2 SASEGT. The CDR3 runs to 13 residues. The DNA for the CDR3 is TGTGCCAGCAGTACGGCCCTGGGCCAGCCCCAGCATTTT. Its translation: CASSTALGQPQHF.

The CDR3 DNA sequence: TGTGCCACCAGCAGTCGACAGGGTTACCAGCCCCAGCATTTT. This sequence encodes CATSSRQGYQPQHF. The chain uses TRBV15 and TRBJ1-5; 7 nucleotides agree with TRBD1. The CDR3 is 14 residues long. Losses at the gene ends were 3 bases for V and 7 bases for J; bases not matched to a gene: 6. The germline gives CDR1 LNHNV, CDR2 YYDKDF (reference sequence).

This rearrangement joins TRBV6-5 to TRBJ1-3, with D hard to call. The CDR3 consists of 10 residues. V lost 8 bases to trimming and J lost 4 bases, with 3 bases between them. Germline assignment: CDR1 MNHEY and CDR2 SVGAGI. The CDR3 protein is CASSGNTIYF. The CDR3 DNA is TGTGCCAGCTCGGGAAACACCATATATTTT.

J is TRBJ2-2 and V is TRBV9; possibly TRBD1 for D (6 bases). The CDR3 spans 15 residues. Germline values: CDR1 SGDLS, CDR2 YYNGEE. Trimming removed 2 bases at V and 0 bases at J, with 8 bases between. CDR3 DNA: TGTGCCAGCAGCGTTAGGACAGCGAACACCGGGGAGCTGTTTTTT. Residues: CASSVRTANTGELFF.

This clonotype was observed at least ten times. The rearrangement uses TRBV14 and TRBJ1-1; TRBD1 agrees at 10 bases. Germline CDR1 is SGHDN and CDR2 is FVKESK. CDR3 length: 15 residues. With 4 bases clipped from V and 4 bases from J, the junction kept 6 bases outside the gene matches. The CDR3: CASSPIRDRGTEAFF. CDR3 DNA: TGTGCCAGCAGCCCCATCCGGGACAGGGGCACTGAAGCTTTCTTT. The entire variable domain, with the rest obtained from reference TRBV14 and TRBJ1-1, is as follows: EAGVTQFPSHSVIEKGQTVTLRCDPISGHDNLYWYRRVMGKEIKFLLHFVKESKQDESGMPNNRFLAERTGGTYSTLKVQPAELEDSGVYFCASSPIRDRGTEAFFGQGTRLTVV.

A word on this clonotype: A much larger clone differs from this one at a single base, so this may be a read error. The chain is built from TRBV10-3 and TRBJ2-1; D may be TRBD1 or TRBD2 (5 bases each). Germline V CDR1 and CDR2: ENHRY, SYGVKD. This CDR3 has 13 residues. Trimming shortened V by 4 bases and J by 7 bases, and 11 bases separated the two germline ends. The CDR3 sequence: CAISGPGRNEQFF. The CDR3 DNA sequence: TGTGCCATCAGTGGCCCGGGACGGAATGAGCAGTTCTTC.